This T cell receptor beta chain was sequenced in a study of blood T cell repertoires in COVID-19. Study in general: Acute-phase and convalescent COVID-19 samples originated in the United States, Italy and Spain. T cells, B-cell-depleted T cells, or PBMCs supplied cDNA or gDNA.

The CDR3 runs to 15 residues. Germline lookup yields CDR1 MNHNY and CDR2 SVGAGI (reference sequence). Trimming cost V 2 bases and J 5 bases, with 13 bases left between them. Sequencing used immunoSEQ multiplex PCR; TCRdb keeps in-frame clones, though not all of them. The sample lists roughly 360,000 clones; roughly four fifths were seen once. Sequencing input: peripheral blood. The source is a human donor with acute or convalescent COVID-19. The donor label of this sample is uncertain. V and J are TRBV6-6 and TRBJ1-5; the D gene is possibly TRBD1 (5 bases). As DNA, the CDR3 is TGTGCCAGCAGTTACCAGGGAAATTTAGATCAGCCCCAGCATTTT. This codes for CASSYQGNLDQPQHF.